This T cell receptor beta chain was sequenced during a study of T cell repertoires in cytomegalovirus infection. Between the trimmed V and J ends, which lost 8 bases and 8 bases, there was a span of 18 bases. Germline V gene sequence: CDR1 MNHEY, CDR2 SMNVEV (reference sequence). The CDR3 runs 14 residues. TCRdb reprocessed the reads via MiXCR and lists one record per CDR3 protein. The data show hundreds of thousands of distinct CDR3 sequences, approximately 24% seen once. This clonotype was seen a handful of times. The chain employs TRBV27 and TRBJ1-4; D is possibly TRBD1 (6 bases). This TCR came from a human donor in good health (CMV status not recorded). Some clones in this sample may be carry-over from other donors' samples. Sequencing used CD8+ T cells from PBMCs. The CDR3 sequence: CASGDRTLVEKLFF. CDR3 DNA sequence: TGTGCCAGCGGAGACAGGACCCTAGTAGAAAAACTGTTTTTT.